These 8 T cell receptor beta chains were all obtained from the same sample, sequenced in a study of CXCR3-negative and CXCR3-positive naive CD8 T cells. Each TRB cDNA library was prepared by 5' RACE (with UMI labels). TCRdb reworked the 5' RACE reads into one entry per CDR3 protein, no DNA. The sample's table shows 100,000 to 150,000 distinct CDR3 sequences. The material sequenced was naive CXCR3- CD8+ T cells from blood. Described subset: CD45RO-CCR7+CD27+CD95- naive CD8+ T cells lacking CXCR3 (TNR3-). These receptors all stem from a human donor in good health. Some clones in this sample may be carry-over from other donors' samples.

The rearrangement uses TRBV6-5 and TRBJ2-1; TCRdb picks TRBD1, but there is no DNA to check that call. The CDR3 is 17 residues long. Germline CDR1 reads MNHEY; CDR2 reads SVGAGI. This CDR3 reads CASSYGGGISPPNEQFF.

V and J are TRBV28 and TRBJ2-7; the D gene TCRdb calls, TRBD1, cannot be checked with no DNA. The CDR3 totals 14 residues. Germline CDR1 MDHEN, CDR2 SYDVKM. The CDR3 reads CASKGTANSYEQYF.

Here the CDR3 reads CSVLGGETLAGGNTGELFF. The chain couples TRBV29-1 to TRBJ2-2; with no DNA, the TCRdb D assignment of TRBD2 cannot be verified. This CDR3 contains 19 residues. CDR1 and CDR2 (germline): SQVTM, ANQGSEA.

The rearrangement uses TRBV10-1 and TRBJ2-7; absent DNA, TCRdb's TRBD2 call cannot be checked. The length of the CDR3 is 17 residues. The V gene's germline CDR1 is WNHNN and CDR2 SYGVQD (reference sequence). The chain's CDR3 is CASSPGTSGWGTYEQYF.

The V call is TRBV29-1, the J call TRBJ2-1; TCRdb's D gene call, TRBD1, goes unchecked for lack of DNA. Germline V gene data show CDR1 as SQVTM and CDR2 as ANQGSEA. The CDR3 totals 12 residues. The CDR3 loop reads CSVELRIPLQFF.

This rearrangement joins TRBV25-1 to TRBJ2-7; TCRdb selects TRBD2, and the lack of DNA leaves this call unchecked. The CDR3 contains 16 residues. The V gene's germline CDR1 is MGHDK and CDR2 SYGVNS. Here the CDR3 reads CASSPPVGTSHYEQYF.

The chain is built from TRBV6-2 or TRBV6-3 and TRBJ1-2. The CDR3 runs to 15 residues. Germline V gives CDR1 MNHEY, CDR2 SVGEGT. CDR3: CASSYSIRASYGYTF.

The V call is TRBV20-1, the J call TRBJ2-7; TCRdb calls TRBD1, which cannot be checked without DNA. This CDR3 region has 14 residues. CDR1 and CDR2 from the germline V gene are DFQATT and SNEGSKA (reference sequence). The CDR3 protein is CSSRDRAYSYEQYF.